Shown below are 23 T cell receptor beta chains from a single sample sequenced in a study of identifying expanded T cells in peripheral blood. Sequenced by immunoSEQ multiplex PCR; TCRdb stores in-frame clones only, minus some. This sample yields about 52,000 clones, of which 65% to 90% are seen a single time; roughly 15% belongs to the top ten. Sequencing was carried out using blood. Receptor source: a person aged 18 to 70 in good health.

The chain uses TRBV30 and TRBJ2-6; TRBD2 matches at 9 bases. V gave up 4 bases and J gave up 4 bases; unmatched junction bases: 5. Germline V gene lookup returns CDR1 GTSNPN and CDR2 SVGIG (reference sequence). The CDR3 is 15 amino acids. Here the CDR3 reads CAWIAGGRGANVLTF. The CDR3 nucleotides are TGTGCCTGGATTGCGGGGGGGCGCGGGGCCAACGTCCTGACTTTC.

V usage is TRBV30 and J usage is TRBJ1-1, with D hard to call. Trimming shortened V by 0 bases and J by 6 bases, and 11 bases separated the two germline ends. This CDR3 region has 13 residues. Germline V gene sequence: CDR1 GTSNPN, CDR2 SVGIG (reference sequence). DNA for the CDR3: TGTGCCTGGAGTGTATCTCAAGGGTCTGAAGCTTTCTTT. It is translated as CAWSVSQGSEAFF.

The V and J genes are TRBV6-5 and TRBJ1-1; TRBD1 agrees at 8 bases. The trim removed 6 bases at V and 5 bases at J, leaving 5 bases unmatched. Looked up from germline, CDR1 is MNHEY and CDR2 is SVGAGI. The CDR3 consists of 13 residues. The CDR3 DNA sequence: TGTGCCAGCAGGGACAGGGTTCAAACTGAAGCTTTCTTT. Its translation is CASRDRVQTEAFF.

J is TRBJ1-1 and V is TRBV7-3, with D uncertain. The CDR3 contains 11 residues. V lost 4 bases and J 12 bases, leaving 12 bases between the germline ends. Germline lookup yields CDR1 SGHTA and CDR2 FQGTGA. The CDR3 DNA follows: TGTGCCAGCAGCTACCAGCAGGTAACTTTCTTT. It translates to CASSYQQVTFF.

The chain links TRBV7-6 to TRBJ1-1; possibly TRBD1 for D (5 bases). This CDR3 contains 13 residues. CDR1 is SGHVS and CDR2 is FNYEAQ in the germline V gene. With 5 bases removed from V and 1 base from J, the gap between germline ends came to 8 bases. This CDR3 is CASSRGTNTEAFF. The CDR3, as DNA: TGTGCCAGCAGCCGAGGGACGAACACTGAAGCTTTCTTT. The variable domain in full, with the rest retrieved from reference TRBV7-6 and TRBJ1-1, is GAGVSQSPRYKVTKRGQDVALRCDPISGHVSLYWYRQALGQGPEFLTYFNYEAQQDKSGLPNDRFSAERPEGSISTLTIQRTEQRDSAMYRCASSRGTNTEAFFGQGTRLTVV.

The chain uses TRBV27 and TRBJ1-2; 11 bases agree with TRBD1. J gave up 3 bases and V 10 bases, and 16 bases lay outside the gene matches. CDR3 length: 17 residues. Per germline, CDR1 MNHEY and CDR2 SMNVEV (reference sequence). The CDR3 DNA follows: TGTGCCACTCCACACCCCGGGACAGGGGGGGGCTACTATGGCTACACCTTC. This translates into CATPHPGTGGGYYGYTF.

The rearrangement links TRBV11-3 to TRBJ1-2; a possible D gene is TRBD1 (5 bases). Germline values: CDR1 SGHNT, CDR2 YENEEA. This CDR3 has 15 residues. V was trimmed by 4 bases and J by 0 bases, leaving 12 bases between them. CDR3 region: CASSSTENSNYGYTF. The CDR3 nucleotides are TGTGCCAGCAGCTCGACAGAAAACTCTAACTATGGCTACACCTTC.

V is TRBV5-4 and J is TRBJ2-1; 13 bases are a match to TRBD2. The CDR3 covers 17 residues. Germline V gene data show CDR1 as SGHNT and CDR2 as YYREEE (reference sequence). With 4 bases clipped from V and 1 base from J, the junction kept 5 bases outside the gene matches. CDR3 amino acids: CASSGLAGVSSYNEQFF. DNA for the CDR3: TGTGCCAGCAGCGGACTAGCGGGAGTGTCTTCCTACAATGAGCAGTTCTTC. The variable domain in full, completed from reference TRBV5-4 and TRBJ2-1, reads ETGVTQSPTHLIKTRGQQVTLRCSSQSGHNTVSWYQQALGQGPQFIFQYYREEENGRGNFPPRFSGLQFPNYSSELNVNALELDDSALYLCASSGLAGVSSYNEQFFGPGTRLTVL.

This clone was recorded a few times. The chain recombines TRBV5-4 with TRBJ1-1, with 8 bases fitting TRBD1. Germline V gene data show CDR1 as SGHNT and CDR2 as YYREEE (reference sequence). V gave up 3 bases and J gave up 6 bases; unmatched junction bases: 7. The CDR3 consists of 14 residues. The CDR3 spells CASSSRDRSAEAFF. Written as DNA, the CDR3 is TGTGCCAGCAGCTCCCGGGACAGGAGCGCTGAAGCTTTCTTT.

CDR3 nucleotide sequence: TGCGCCAGCAGCTTGGGTTCCACAAGGGGGACCCAGTACTTC. It translates to CASSLGSTRGTQYF. This chain joins TRBV5-1 and TRBJ2-5; a weak D match, TRBD1 (5 bases). The V gene lost 0 bases and the J gene lost 7 bases, with 13 bases spanning the gap. The CDR3 consists of 14 residues. Germline V gene lookup returns CDR1 SGHRS and CDR2 YFSETQ.

This chain joins TRBV7-9 and TRBJ2-3; 16 bases are a match to TRBD2. Germline V gene sequence: CDR1 SEHNR, CDR2 FQNEAQ (reference sequence). With V trimmed by 5 bases and J by 5 bases, 13 bases remained unmatched. CDR3 size: 19 residues. CDR3 bases: TGTGCCAGCAGCCGCGACGAGGGACTAGCGGGAGGGCCTTTAGATACGCAGTATTTT. Its translation: CASSRDEGLAGGPLDTQYF. The variable domain in full, with the rest retrieved from reference TRBV7-9 and TRBJ2-3, is DTGVSQNPRHKITKRGQNVTFRCDPISEHNRLYWYRQTLGQGPEFLTYFQNEAQLEKSRLLSDRFSAERPKGSFSTLEIQRTEQGDSAMYLCASSRDEGLAGGPLDTQYFGPGTRLTVL.

This clone was seen only a few times. The chain has TRBV6-1 and TRBJ2-7, with D maybe TRBD2 (7 bases). The CDR3 spans 11 residues. The germline V gene has CDR1 MNHNS and CDR2 SASEGT. Trimming left V 11 bases short and J 3 bases short, with 11 bases between. The DNA for the CDR3 is TGTGCCGTAAGGGGGGGCTACGAGCAGTACGTC. As protein: CAVRGGYEQYV.

This clone has only one observation. The CDR3 DNA follows: TGTGCCAGCAGCTTAGCAGGGGGCACTGAAGCTTTCTTT. It yields the protein CASSLAGGTEAFF. The V gene is TRBV11-3, the J gene TRBJ1-1, with 7 bases that match TRBD1. The CDR3 is 13 amino acids. Germline V CDR1 and CDR2: SGHNT, YENEEA. Trimming cost V 1 base and J 4 bases; bases outside gene matches: 0.

The chain has TRBV7-6 and TRBJ1-1; D unresolved. This CDR3 is built from 14 residues. V dropped 5 bases and J dropped 6 bases, with 16 bases sitting between them. Germline V gene sequence: CDR1 SGHVS, CDR2 FNYEAQ. The CDR3: CASSQIPYPPEAFF. In DNA, the CDR3 is TGTGCCAGCAGCCAAATACCCTATCCCCCTGAAGCTTTCTTT.

The J gene is TRBJ2-7, the V gene TRBV11-2, with 7 nucleotides matching TRBD2. V gave up 0 bases and J gave up 7 bases; unmatched junction bases: 12. Germline CDR1 and CDR2: SGHAT and FQNNGV. There are 16 residues in the CDR3. The CDR3 spells CASSLDFFAGATEQYF. As DNA, the CDR3 is TGTGCCAGCAGCTTAGACTTTTTCGCGGGAGCCACAGAGCAGTACTTC.

The rearrangement uses TRBV4-2 and TRBJ2-7; D is unresolved. The ends were cut back, 0 bases at V and 3 bases at J, with 9 bases in the middle. This CDR3 is 14 amino acids long. Germline assignment: CDR1 LGHNA and CDR2 YNFKEQ. This CDR3 is CASSQDGSDYEQYF. In nucleotides, the CDR3 is TGTGCCAGCAGCCAAGACGGGTCGGACTACGAGCAGTACTTC.

CDR3 DNA: TGTGCCAGCAGTCCCTACATGGGGCCCCAGCATTTT. Translating it yields CASSPYMGPQHF. The J gene is TRBJ1-5, the V gene TRBV6-5; no reliable D call. The CDR3 is 12 amino acids. The germline V and J ends were trimmed by 5 bases and 9 bases, with 11 bases remaining between them. Per the germline V gene, CDR1 is MNHEY and CDR2 is SVGAGI.

This clone was found once. The chain recombines TRBV25-1 with TRBJ2-1, with TRBD2 identical over 9 bases. CDR3 length equals 15 residues. The J segment lost 5 bases and the V segment lost 6 bases, leaving 8 bases of the junction unmatched. From germline, CDR1 is MGHDK and CDR2 SYGVNS. For the CDR3, the DNA is TGTGCCAGCAGCGATAGCGGGAGTTTAAACAATGAGCAGTTCTTC. Its protein is CASSDSGSLNNEQFF.

This sequence joins TRBV7-3 and TRBJ2-1; D is undetermined. Trimming took off 2 bases at V and 0 bases at J, with 8 bases between the two ends. The CDR3 is made up of 15 amino acids. CDR1 SGHTA and CDR2 FQGTGA come from the germline V gene. The CDR3 DNA follows: TGTGCCAGCAGCTTAGAAGGCAGCTCCTACAATGAGCAGTTCTTC. Translation gives CASSLEGSSYNEQFF.

This clone appeared a single time. This chain uses TRBV7-2 with TRBJ2-3; D gene unclear. The CDR3 has 12 residues. Deletions cut 1 base from V and 4 bases from J, with 3 bases between. Per germline, CDR1 SGHTA and CDR2 FQGNSA. The CDR3 loop reads CASSLVPDTQYF. In DNA form, the CDR3 reads TGTGCCAGCAGCTTAGTCCCAGATACGCAGTATTTT.

The chain combines TRBV19 with TRBJ2-3, with 8 bases aligning to TRBD2. In germline, CDR1 is LNHDA, CDR2 SQIVND (reference sequence). J gave up 2 bases and V 10 bases, and 11 bases lay outside the gene matches. There are 15 residues in the CDR3. The CDR3 bases are TGTGCCACTTCGCCATTAGCGGGATCCACAGATACGCAGTATTTT. Protein: CATSPLAGSTDTQYF.

This clone was recorded a few times. CDR3 loop: CASSESQAGDTQYF. The CDR3 region has the DNA TGCGCCAGCAGTGAGTCTCAGGCGGGGGATACGCAGTATTTT. The chain links TRBV10-2 to TRBJ2-3; maybe TRBD2 (6 bases). This CDR3 contains 14 residues. Germline CDR1 and CDR2: WSHSY and SAAADI. V lost 0 bases, J lost 6 bases, and 10 bases lay in between.

The rearrangement uses TRBV18 and TRBJ2-3; 8 nucleotides agree with TRBD2. The trim removed 4 bases at V and 6 bases at J, leaving 9 bases unmatched. CDR3 size: 15 residues. Germline V gives CDR1 KGHSH, CDR2 LQKENI. In DNA, the CDR3 is TGTGCCAGCTCACTGCCGGGGGGGCCCGCCGATACGCAGTATTTT. Amino acids: CASSLPGGPADTQYF.